This passage covers 15 T cell receptor beta chains from one sample sequenced in a study of cytomegalovirus exposure and HLA in healthy donors. PCR primers comprised 60 Vbeta and 13 Jbeta primers. Only in-frame clones appear in the TCRdb table, and some are missing; sequencing was by immunoSEQ multiplex PCR. This sample's table has around 100,000 clones. Sequenced material: PBMCs. These receptors originate from a middle-aged man in good health and CMV-seronegative.

This clone registers medium-sized by frequency. The sample holds other DNA sequences that translate to the same CDR3. The genes are TRBV5-6 and TRBJ1-5, with unresolved D. Germline values: CDR1 SGHDT, CDR2 YYEEEE. The CDR3 sequence is 15 residues long. V dropped 2 bases and J dropped 0 bases, with 9 bases sitting between them. CDR3 sequence: CASSLRGNSNQPQHF. CDR3 nucleotide sequence: TGTGCCAGCAGCTTAAGAGGGAATAGCAATCAGCCCCAGCATTTT.

CDR3 amino acids: CASSDRQTNEKLFF. For the CDR3, the DNA is TGTGCCAGCAGTGACCGACAGACTAATGAAAAACTGTTTTTT. The chain employs TRBV2 and TRBJ1-4; possible D gene TRBD1, 5 bases. V was cut by 3 bases and J by 2 bases, with 7 bases left in between. Germline lookup yields CDR1 SNHLY and CDR2 FYNNEI. This CDR3 spans 14 amino acids.

V gene TRBV18 combines with J gene TRBJ1-3, with 7 bases aligning to TRBD1. This CDR3 is built from 18 residues. The J segment lost 0 bases and the V segment lost 2 bases, leaving 10 bases of the junction unmatched. The V gene's germline CDR1 is KGHSH and CDR2 LQKENI. CDR3 nucleotide sequence: TGTGCCAGCTCACCAATTCGGCCGACAGGGAGCTCTGGAAACACCATATATTTT. Protein sequence: CASSPIRPTGSSGNTIYF.

The chain links TRBV7-2 to TRBJ2-5; tentatively, D is TRBD2 (6 bases). The CDR3 spans 15 residues. Germline CDR1 SGHTA, CDR2 FQGNSA. V gave up 5 bases and J gave up 6 bases, with 19 bases separating them. The CDR3 bases are TGTGCCAGCAGCACCGGGCGGGACGGTCTAAAGACCCAGTACTTC. This gives the protein CASSTGRDGLKTQYF.

The chain is built from TRBV10-2 and TRBJ2-2, with TRBD2 as a possible D gene (5 bases). CDR3 length equals 14 residues. V dropped 2 bases and J dropped 3 bases, with 7 bases sitting between them. Germline CDR1 reads WSHSY; CDR2 reads SAAADI. CDR3 bases: TGCGCCAGCAGTGAGGACTACTACACCGGGGAGCTGTTTTTT. Translating gives CASSEDYYTGELFF.

The rearrangement joins TRBV5-4 to TRBJ1-1; the D gene is possibly TRBD1 (5 bases). Germline V gives CDR1 SGHNT, CDR2 YYREEE (reference sequence). The CDR3 is 16 residues long. V was pared by 2 bases and J by 0 bases, with 14 bases between. The CDR3: CASSLFNRYMNTEAFF. CDR3 DNA: TGTGCCAGCAGCTTATTTAACAGGTACATGAACACTGAAGCTTTCTTT.

This chain uses TRBV28 with TRBJ2-5; 10 bases line up with TRBD1. The DNA end favors TRBJ2-7, so the J call may be wrong. Germline V CDR1 and CDR2: MDHEN, SYDVKM. The CDR3 covers 14 residues. CDR3 coding DNA: TGTGCCAGCAGTATGCCCGGGACAGGGGCCGAGCAGTACTTC. Protein: CASSMPGTGAEQYF.

The chain is built from TRBV18 and TRBJ2-7; 7 bases fit TRBD2. The ends lost 2 bases at V and 3 bases at J; junction bases unmatched: 7. This CDR3 region has 15 residues. The germline CDR1 and CDR2 sequences are KGHSH and LQKENI. DNA for the CDR3: TGTGCCAGCTCACCAAGCGCGGGGGATTACTACGAGCAGTACTTC. This encodes CASSPSAGDYYEQYF. Looking up the rest from reference TRBV18 and TRBJ2-7 gives the full variable domain: NAGVMQNPRHLVRRRGQEARLRCSPMKGHSHVYWYRQLPEEGLKFMVYLQKENIIDESGMPKERFSAEFPKEGPSILRIQQVVRGDSAAYFCASSPSAGDYYEQYFGPGTRLTVT.

The chain employs TRBV5-1 and TRBJ2-2, with 7 bases matching TRBD1. Germline assignment: CDR1 SGHRS and CDR2 YFSETQ. The CDR3 length is 14 residues. The V segment lost 4 bases and the J segment 9 bases; nucleotides outside the gene matches: 9. The CDR3 spells CASSIGTASRELFF. DNA for the CDR3: TGCGCCAGCAGCATCGGGACAGCATCAAGGGAGCTGTTTTTT. Together with reference TRBV5-1 and TRBJ2-2, the CDR3 gives the full variable domain: KAGVTQTPRYLIKTRGQQVTLSCSPISGHRSVSWYQQTPGQGLQFLFEYFSETQRNKGNFPGRFSGRQFSNSRSEMNVSTLELGDSALYLCASSIGTASRELFFGEGSRLTVL.

The chain uses TRBV18 and TRBJ1-4; maybe TRBD1 (6 bases). Germline CDR1 reads KGHSH; CDR2 reads LQKENI. The V and J ends lost 2 bases and 6 bases respectively, with 13 bases between them. The CDR3 runs 15 residues. The DNA of the CDR3 is TGTGCCAGCTCACCAAGACAGGCCTCCGATGAAAAACTGTTTTTT. Amino acid sequence: CASSPRQASDEKLFF.

V is TRBV7-9 and J is TRBJ2-1, with D perhaps TRBD2 (6 bases). V was pared by 0 bases and J by 6 bases, with 15 bases between. The germline V gene has CDR1 SEHNR and CDR2 FQNEAQ (reference sequence). This CDR3 comprises 16 residues. Here the CDR3 DNA reads TGTGCCAGCAGCTTAGCGGTTAGTCGGGGGTTCAATGAGCAGTTCTTC. As protein: CASSLAVSRGFNEQFF.

V gene TRBV19 combines with J gene TRBJ2-5; TRBD1 might be the D (6 bases). V was clipped by 4 bases and J by 5 bases, with 20 bases between them. Germline assignment: CDR1 LNHDA and CDR2 SQIVND (reference sequence). This CDR3 comprises 16 residues. The CDR3 spells CASSSNSEGERETQYF. The CDR3 region has the DNA TGTGCCAGTAGTAGCAACTCCGAGGGGGAGAGGGAGACCCAGTACTTC.

V usage is TRBV11-2 and J usage is TRBJ2-7, with a tentative D call TRBD1 (6 bases). This CDR3 spans 15 amino acids. The germline CDR1 and CDR2 sequences are SGHAT and FQNNGV. The V and J ends lost 5 bases and 1 base respectively, with 15 bases between them. CDR3 in amino acids: CASSPYGTNSYEQYF. The CDR3 coding sequence is TGTGCCAGCAGCCCCTACGGGACAAATTCCTACGAGCAGTACTTC.

The J gene is TRBJ1-4, the V gene TRBV5-1, with D uncertain. The CDR3 covers 13 residues. CDR1 and CDR2 (germline): SGHRS, YFSETQ. V lost 0 bases, J lost 6 bases, and 6 bases lay in between. The CDR3 DNA follows: TGCGCCAGCAGCTTGGGGCAGTATGAAAAACTGTTTTTT. Translated: CASSLGQYEKLFF. Based on the CDR3 plus reference TRBV5-1 and TRBJ1-4, the full variable domain is KAGVTQTPRYLIKTRGQQVTLSCSPISGHRSVSWYQQTPGQGLQFLFEYFSETQRNKGNFPGRFSGRQFSNSRSEMNVSTLELGDSALYLCASSLGQYEKLFFGSGTQLSVL.

V is TRBV7-9 and J is TRBJ2-7; D is undetermined. Trimming removed 5 bases from V and 7 bases from J, with 12 bases in between. From germline, CDR1 is SEHNR and CDR2 FQNEAQ (reference sequence). The CDR3 is made up of 12 amino acids. The CDR3 here is CASSSKTEEQYF. The CDR3 DNA reads as TGTGCCAGCAGCAGTAAGACGGAGGAGCAGTACTTC.